These 12 T cell receptor beta chains originate from one sample sequenced in a study of cytomegalovirus exposure and HLA in healthy donors. PCR was performed using 60 Vbeta and 13 Jbeta primers. TCRdb keeps only in-frame clones here, not all; method: immunoSEQ multiplex PCR. Here the sample spans approximately 130,000 clones, 65% to 85% being singletons. The sequenced material came from PBMCs. These receptors all stem from a man aged 45-65 years in good health and CMV-seronegative.

The chain is built from TRBV11-2 and TRBJ2-1, with 9 bases aligning to TRBD1. J lost 7 bases, V lost 6 bases, and 13 bases had no gene match. Germline V gene data show CDR1 as SGHAT and CDR2 as FQNNGV. The length of the CDR3 is 16 residues. The CDR3 sequence is CASSLQGTGNWNEQFF. In DNA form, the CDR3 reads TGTGCCAGCAGTTTGCAGGGGACAGGGAATTGGAATGAGCAGTTCTTC. Variable domain in full (rest from reference TRBV11-2 and TRBJ2-1): EAGVAQSPRYKIIEKRQSVAFWCNPISGHATLYWYQQILGQGPKLLIQFQNNGVVDDSQLPKDRFSAERLKGVDSTLKIQPAKLEDSAVYLCASSLQGTGNWNEQFFGPGTRLTVL.

In the case of this clone: Other nucleotide sequences in the sample specify the same CDR3. This rearrangement joins TRBV10-3 to TRBJ1-1, with a tentative D call TRBD1 (6 bases). The CDR3 spans 15 residues. CDR1 ENHRY and CDR2 SYGVKD come from the germline V gene. V gave up 8 bases and J gave up 11 bases, with 27 bases separating them. CDR3 bases: TGTGCCATCTCTACAGCTCTAGCCCAGGGGTATGAGGCTTTCTTT. It translates to CAISTALAQGYEAFF.

V is TRBV4-1 and J is TRBJ2-1, with 11 nucleotides matching TRBD2. Germline lookup yields CDR1 MGHRA and CDR2 YSYEKL. CDR3 length equals 17 residues. J gave up 12 bases and V 0 bases, and 13 bases lay outside the gene matches. The CDR3 sequence is CASSQERTSGWNGGQFF. In nucleotides, the CDR3 is TGCGCCAGCAGCCAAGAGAGGACTAGCGGGTGGAATGGAGGGCAGTTCTTC.

This rearrangement joins TRBV6-4 to TRBJ1-5, with unresolved D. The CDR3 runs 15 residues. The V end was cut by 3 bases, the J end by 4 bases, with 13 bases between. The germline V gene encodes CDR1 MRHNA and CDR2 SNTAGT. The CDR3 nucleotides are TGTGCCAGCAGTGAGTTGAGGTCTCGGAATCAGCCCCAGCATTTT. Residues: CASSELRSRNQPQHF.

This chain connects TRBV2 to TRBJ2-1; 9 bases are a match to TRBD1. This CDR3 has 15 residues. From germline, CDR1 is SNHLY and CDR2 FYNNEI. V gave up 6 bases and J gave up 7 bases; unmatched junction bases: 10. CDR3 DNA: TGTGCCAGCAGCCGTAACAGGGGGCGGGAGAATGAGCAGTTCTTC. It translates to CASSRNRGRENEQFF.

This chain links TRBV11-3 with TRBJ2-3; D remains unclear. CDR3 length: 15 residues. The germline CDR1 and CDR2 sequences are SGHNT and YENEEA. V dropped 0 bases and J dropped 0 bases, with 7 bases sitting between them. The CDR3 DNA sequence: TGTGCCAGCAGCTTAGATCCCGGGAGCACAGATACGCAGTATTTT. As protein: CASSLDPGSTDTQYF.

The chain couples TRBV11-2 to TRBJ2-7; 12 positions match TRBD2. There are 16 residues in the CDR3. With 6 bases clipped from V and 0 bases from J, the junction kept 6 bases outside the gene matches. CDR1 is SGHAT, CDR2 FQNNGV, per germline. This chain's CDR3 is CASRPGLAGSSYEQYF. CDR3 DNA: TGTGCCAGCAGGCCGGGACTAGCGGGTTCCTCCTACGAGCAGTACTTC. The full variable domain, its missing parts supplied by reference TRBV11-2 and TRBJ2-7, is EAGVAQSPRYKIIEKRQSVAFWCNPISGHATLYWYQQILGQGPKLLIQFQNNGVVDDSQLPKDRFSAERLKGVDSTLKIQPAKLEDSAVYLCASRPGLAGSSYEQYFGPGTRLTVT.

The CDR3 bases are TGTGCCAGCAGTGAAGGGGGGACTGACTATGGCTACACCTTC. It specifies CASSEGGTDYGYTF. The chain has TRBV6-1 and TRBJ1-2; D perhaps matches TRBD1 (5 bases). This CDR3 comprises 14 residues. The V end was cut by 1 base, the J end by 3 bases, with 9 bases between. Germline CDR1 and CDR2: MNHNS and SASEGT.

The J gene is TRBJ1-2, the V gene TRBV4-1, with 7 nucleotides matching TRBD1. The CDR3 covers 15 residues. J gave up 4 bases and V 1 base, and 6 bases lay outside the gene matches. Per the germline V gene, CDR1 is MGHRA and CDR2 is YSYEKL. In DNA, the CDR3 is TGCGCCAGCAGCCAAGGGCAGGGGGGAGTCTATGGCTACACCTTC. Amino acid sequence: CASSQGQGGVYGYTF.

This clone was seen a single time. The rearrangement joins TRBV6-5 to TRBJ1-2, with 9 bases lining up with TRBD1. Germline V gene data show CDR1 as MNHEY and CDR2 as SVGAGI. This CDR3 has 15 residues. V lost 6 bases and J lost 2; bases outside the gene matches: 7. The DNA of the CDR3 is TGTGCCAGCAGCCTTGGGACAGGGCCCAACTATGGCTACACCTTC. This encodes CASSLGTGPNYGYTF.

The V and J genes are TRBV28 and TRBJ2-5; 8 bases agree with TRBD2. Germline V gives CDR1 MDHEN, CDR2 SYDVKM. J gave up 3 bases and V 2 bases, and 5 bases lay outside the gene matches. The CDR3 is 15 amino acids. The DNA of the CDR3 is TGTGCCAGCAGTTTAGGTTTAGCGGGAAAAGAGACCCAGTACTTC. Its translation is CASSLGLAGKETQYF.

The rearrangement uses TRBV5-6 and TRBJ2-6, with TRBD1 as a possible D gene (5 bases). CDR3 length equals 15 residues. V lost 2 bases to trimming and J lost 0 bases, with 6 bases between them. In germline, CDR1 is SGHDT, CDR2 YYEEEE. CDR3 DNA sequence: TGTGCCAGCAGCTTCCAGGGCTCTGGGGCCAACGTCCTGACTTTC. This codes for CASSFQGSGANVLTF.